Included here is one TCR beta chain sequence, with context. The antigen is undetermined. This sample was taken from a study of T cells in Graves' hyperthyroidism and ophthalmopathy. Overall study: Peripheral blood sampling occurred at initial diagnosis, before any treatment. The study, taken as a whole, reports: The model forecast ophthalmopathy, anticipating it by a median 6.5 months before onset.

Graves' hyperthyroidism without ophthalmopathy progression within 18 months was termed stable. Per germline, CDR1 MNHEY and CDR2 SVGEGT. The length of the CDR3 is 14 residues. Trimming pared 7 bases from V and 3 bases from J, leaving 12 bases between. RNA transcripts yielded amplified TCR beta CDR3 regions. Initially, a first-round RT-PCR of the TCR CDR3 employed the HTBI primer set. TCRdb fed the multiplex PCR reads into MiXCR, producing one record per CDR3 protein. Among approximately 530,000 distinct CDR3 sequences listed, roughly a sixth were seen once. Sequenced input: blood. This receptor was taken from a young woman with Graves' hyperthyroidism. This chain links TRBV6-2 or TRBV6-3 with TRBJ2-2; weak D call: TRBD2 (6 bases). Written as DNA, the CDR3 is TGTGCCAGCAACCCGGGACTTTACACCGGGGAGCTGTTTTTT. It is translated as CASNPGLYTGELFF.